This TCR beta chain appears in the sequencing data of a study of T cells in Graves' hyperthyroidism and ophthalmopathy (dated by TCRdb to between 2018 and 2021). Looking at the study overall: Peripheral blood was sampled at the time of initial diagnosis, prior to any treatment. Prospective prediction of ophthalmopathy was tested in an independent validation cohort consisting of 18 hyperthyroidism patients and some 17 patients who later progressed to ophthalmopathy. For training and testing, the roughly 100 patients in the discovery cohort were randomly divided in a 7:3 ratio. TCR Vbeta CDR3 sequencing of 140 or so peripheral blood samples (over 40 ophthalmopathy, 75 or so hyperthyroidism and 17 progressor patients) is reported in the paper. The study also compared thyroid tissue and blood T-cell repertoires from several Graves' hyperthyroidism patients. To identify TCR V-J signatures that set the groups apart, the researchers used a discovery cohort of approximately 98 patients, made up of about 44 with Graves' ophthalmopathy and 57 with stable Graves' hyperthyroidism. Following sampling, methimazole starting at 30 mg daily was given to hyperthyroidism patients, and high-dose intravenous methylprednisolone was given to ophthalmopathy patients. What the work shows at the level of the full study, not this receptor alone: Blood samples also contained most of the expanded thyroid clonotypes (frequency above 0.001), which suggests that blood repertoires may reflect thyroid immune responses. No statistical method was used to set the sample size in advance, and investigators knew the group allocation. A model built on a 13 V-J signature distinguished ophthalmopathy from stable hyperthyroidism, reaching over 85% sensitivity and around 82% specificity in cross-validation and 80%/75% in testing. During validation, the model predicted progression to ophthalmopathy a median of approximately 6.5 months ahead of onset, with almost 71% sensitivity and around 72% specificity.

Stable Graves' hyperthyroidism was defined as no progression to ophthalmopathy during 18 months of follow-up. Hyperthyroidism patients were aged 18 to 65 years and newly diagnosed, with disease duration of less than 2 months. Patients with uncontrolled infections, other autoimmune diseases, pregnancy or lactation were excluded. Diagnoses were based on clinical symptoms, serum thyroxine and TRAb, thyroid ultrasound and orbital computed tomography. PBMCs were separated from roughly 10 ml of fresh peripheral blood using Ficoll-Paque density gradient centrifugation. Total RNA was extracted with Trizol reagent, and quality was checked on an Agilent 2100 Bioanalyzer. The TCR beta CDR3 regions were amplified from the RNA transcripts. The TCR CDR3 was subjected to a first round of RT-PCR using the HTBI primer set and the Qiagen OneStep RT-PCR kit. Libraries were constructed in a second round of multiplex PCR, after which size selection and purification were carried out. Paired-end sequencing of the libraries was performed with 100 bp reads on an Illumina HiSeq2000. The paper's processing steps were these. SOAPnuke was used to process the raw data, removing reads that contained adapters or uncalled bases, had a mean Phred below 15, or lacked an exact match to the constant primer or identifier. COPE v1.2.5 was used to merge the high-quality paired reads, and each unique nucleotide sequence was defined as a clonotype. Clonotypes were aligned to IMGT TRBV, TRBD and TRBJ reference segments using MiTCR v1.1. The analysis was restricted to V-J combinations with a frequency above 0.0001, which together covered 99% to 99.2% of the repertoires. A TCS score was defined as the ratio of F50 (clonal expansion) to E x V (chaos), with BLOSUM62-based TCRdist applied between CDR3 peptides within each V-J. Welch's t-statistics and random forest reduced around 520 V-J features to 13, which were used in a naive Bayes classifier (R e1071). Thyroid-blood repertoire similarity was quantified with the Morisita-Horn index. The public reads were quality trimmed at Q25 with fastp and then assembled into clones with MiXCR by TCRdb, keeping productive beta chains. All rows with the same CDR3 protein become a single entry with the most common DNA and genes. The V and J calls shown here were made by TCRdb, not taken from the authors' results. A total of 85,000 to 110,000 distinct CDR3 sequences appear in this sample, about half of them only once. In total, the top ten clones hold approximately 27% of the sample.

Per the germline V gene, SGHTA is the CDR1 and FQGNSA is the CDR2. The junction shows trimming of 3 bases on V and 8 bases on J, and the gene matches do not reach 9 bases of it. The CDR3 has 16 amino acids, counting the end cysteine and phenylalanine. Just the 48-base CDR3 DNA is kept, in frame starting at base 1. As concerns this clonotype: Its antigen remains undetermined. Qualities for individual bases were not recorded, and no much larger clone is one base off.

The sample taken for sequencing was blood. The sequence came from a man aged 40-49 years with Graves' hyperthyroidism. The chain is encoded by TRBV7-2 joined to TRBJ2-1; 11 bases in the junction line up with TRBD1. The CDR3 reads CASSFKMGQGDDEQFF. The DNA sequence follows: TGTGCCAGCAGCTTCAAGATGGGACAGGGGGACGATGAGCAGTTCTTC.